This TCR beta chain came from a study of blood T cell repertoires in COVID-19. The overall study: There were acute and convalescent COVID-19 samples, and they came from the United States, Italy and Spain.

In the original processing: Estimates of nucleated cell counts were drawn from the amplification of reference gene primers. The repertoire was sequenced with immunoSEQ multiplex PCR; TCRdb's copy has only in-frame clones and lacks some. V, J and clone size derive from that table, while D and trimming were established from the DNA sequence. The data contain 250,000 to 300,000 clones, 75% to 90% of them singletons. This CDR3 has 14 residues. V gave up 2 bases and J gave up 4 bases, with 9 bases separating them. Looked up from germline, CDR1 is KGHSH and CDR2 is LQKENI. About this clone itself: The sample holds other DNA sequences that translate to the same CDR3.

The chain links TRBV18 to TRBJ1-5; tentative D call: TRBD1 (6 bases). The sequence was obtained from a woman in her seventies with acute or convalescent COVID-19. Source material: peripheral blood. In nucleotides, the CDR3 is TGTGCCAGCTCACCAGGGCAGGGGAATCAGCCCCAGCATTTT. Residues: CASSPGQGNQPQHF.